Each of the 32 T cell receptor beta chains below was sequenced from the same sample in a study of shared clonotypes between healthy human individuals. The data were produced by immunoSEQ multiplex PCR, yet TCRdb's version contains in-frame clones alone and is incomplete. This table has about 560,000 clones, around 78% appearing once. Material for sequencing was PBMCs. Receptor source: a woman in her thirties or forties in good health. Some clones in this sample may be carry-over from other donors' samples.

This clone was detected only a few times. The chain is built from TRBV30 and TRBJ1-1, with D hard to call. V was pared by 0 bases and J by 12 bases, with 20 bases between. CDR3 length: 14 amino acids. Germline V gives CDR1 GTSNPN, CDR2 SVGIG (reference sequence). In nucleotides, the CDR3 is TGTGCCTGGAGTGTAACGGGAAGGAGCACCCTAACTTTCTTT. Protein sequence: CAWSVTGRSTLTFF.

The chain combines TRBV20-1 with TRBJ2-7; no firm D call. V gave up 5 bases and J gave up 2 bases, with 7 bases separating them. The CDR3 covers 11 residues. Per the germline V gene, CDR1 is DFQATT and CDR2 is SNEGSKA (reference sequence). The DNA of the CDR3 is TGCAGTGCTCCGAAGGCCTACGAGCAGTACTTC. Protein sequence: CSAPKAYEQYF.

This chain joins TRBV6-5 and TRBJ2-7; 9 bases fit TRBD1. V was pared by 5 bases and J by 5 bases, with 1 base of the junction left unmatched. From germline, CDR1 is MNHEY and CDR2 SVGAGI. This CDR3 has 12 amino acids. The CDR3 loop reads CASSRQGDEQYF. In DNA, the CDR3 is TGTGCCAGCAGTCGACAGGGGGACGAGCAGTACTTC.

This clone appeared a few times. As DNA, the CDR3 is TGTGCCAGCGGGGGAGGAAAACTGTTTTTT. Translating gives CASGGGKLFF. The rearrangement uses TRBV25-1 and TRBJ1-4; maybe TRBD1 (5 bases). V lost 8 bases and J 10 bases, leaving 8 bases between the germline ends. CDR3 length: 10 residues. Germline CDR1 and CDR2: MGHDK and SYGVNS.

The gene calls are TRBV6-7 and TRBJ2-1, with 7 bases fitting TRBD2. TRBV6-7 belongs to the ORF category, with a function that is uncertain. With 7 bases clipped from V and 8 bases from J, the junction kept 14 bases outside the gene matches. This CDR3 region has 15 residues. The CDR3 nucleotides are TGTGCCAGCAATTTTGATCGGGAGGCCCAGCATGAGCAGTTCTTC. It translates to CASNFDREAQHEQFF.

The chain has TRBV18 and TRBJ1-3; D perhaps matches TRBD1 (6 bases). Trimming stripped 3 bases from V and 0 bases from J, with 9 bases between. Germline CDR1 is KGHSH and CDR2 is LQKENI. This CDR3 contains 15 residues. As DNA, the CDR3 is TGTGCCAGCTCACCCGGCAGGGGCTCTGGAAACACCATATATTTT. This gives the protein CASSPGRGSGNTIYF.

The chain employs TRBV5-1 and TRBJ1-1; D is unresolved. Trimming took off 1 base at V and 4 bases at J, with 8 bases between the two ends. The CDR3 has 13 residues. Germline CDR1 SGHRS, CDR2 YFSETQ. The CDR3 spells CASSLIQATEAFF. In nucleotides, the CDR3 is TGCGCCAGCAGCTTGATCCAAGCCACTGAAGCTTTCTTT.

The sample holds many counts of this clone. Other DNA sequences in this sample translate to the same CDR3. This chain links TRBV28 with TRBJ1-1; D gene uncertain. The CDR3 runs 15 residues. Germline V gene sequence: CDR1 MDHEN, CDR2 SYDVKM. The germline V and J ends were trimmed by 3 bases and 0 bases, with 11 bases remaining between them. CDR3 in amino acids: CASSFRGRMNTEAFF. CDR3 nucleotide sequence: TGTGCCAGCAGTTTCAGAGGCAGGATGAACACTGAAGCTTTCTTT.

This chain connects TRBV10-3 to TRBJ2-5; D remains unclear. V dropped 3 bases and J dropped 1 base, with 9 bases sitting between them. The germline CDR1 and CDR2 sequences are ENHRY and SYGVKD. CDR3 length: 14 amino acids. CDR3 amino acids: CAISETASQETQYF. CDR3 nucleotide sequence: TGTGCCATCAGTGAAACAGCATCCCAAGAGACCCAGTACTTC.

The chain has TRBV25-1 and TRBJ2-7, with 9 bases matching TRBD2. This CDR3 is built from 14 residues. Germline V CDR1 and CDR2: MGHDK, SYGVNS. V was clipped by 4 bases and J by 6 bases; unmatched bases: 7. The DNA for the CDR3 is TGTGCCAGCAGTGTGGTAGCGGGAGTTCCCGAGCAGTACTTC. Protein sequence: CASSVVAGVPEQYF.

CDR3 sequence reads: CASSRIPGQGPNEQFF. As DNA, the CDR3 is TGTGCCAGCAGCCGAATCCCGGGACAGGGGCCGAATGAGCAGTTCTTC. The rearrangement joins TRBV27 to TRBJ2-1, with 10 bases aligning to TRBD1. Germline CDR1 reads MNHEY; CDR2 reads SMNVEV (reference sequence). The length of the CDR3 is 16 residues. Germline trimming cut 6 bases from V and 7 bases from J; bases unmatched to any gene: 12.

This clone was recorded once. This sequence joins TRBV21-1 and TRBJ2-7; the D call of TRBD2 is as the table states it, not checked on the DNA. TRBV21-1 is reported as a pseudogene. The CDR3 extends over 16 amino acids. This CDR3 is CASSTAASGNSYEQYF. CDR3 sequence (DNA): TGTGCCAGCAGCACCGCTGCTAGCGGGAACTCCTACGAGCAGTACTTC.

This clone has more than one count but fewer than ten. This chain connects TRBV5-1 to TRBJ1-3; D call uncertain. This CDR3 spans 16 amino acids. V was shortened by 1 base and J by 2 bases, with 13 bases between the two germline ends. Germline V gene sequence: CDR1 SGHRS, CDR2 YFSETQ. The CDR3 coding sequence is TGCGCCAGCAGCTTGTCCCCCGCTGGGACTGGAAACACCATATATTTT. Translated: CASSLSPAGTGNTIYF.

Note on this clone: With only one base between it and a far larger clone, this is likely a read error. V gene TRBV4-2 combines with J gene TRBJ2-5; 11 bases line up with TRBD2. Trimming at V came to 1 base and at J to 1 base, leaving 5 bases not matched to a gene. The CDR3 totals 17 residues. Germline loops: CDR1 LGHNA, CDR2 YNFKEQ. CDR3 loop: CASSQGASGGTQETQYF. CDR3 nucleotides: TGTGCCAGCAGCCAAGGAGCTAGCGGGGGGACCCAAGAGACCCAGTACTTC.

As DNA, the CDR3 is TGCAGTGCCCCCCACAATGAGCAGTTCTTC. Its translation: CSAPHNEQFF. V is TRBV20-1 and J is TRBJ2-1; D unclear. CDR1 and CDR2 (germline): DFQATT, SNEGSKA (reference sequence). V was trimmed by 6 bases and J by 5 bases, leaving 5 bases between them. The CDR3 sequence is 10 residues long.

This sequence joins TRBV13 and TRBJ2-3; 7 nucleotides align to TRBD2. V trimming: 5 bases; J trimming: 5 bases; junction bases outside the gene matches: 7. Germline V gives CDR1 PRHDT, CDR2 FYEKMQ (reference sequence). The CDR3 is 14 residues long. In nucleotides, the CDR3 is TGTGCCAGCAGCCAGGTGTTAGCGGGAGATACGCAGTATTTT. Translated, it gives CASSQVLAGDTQYF. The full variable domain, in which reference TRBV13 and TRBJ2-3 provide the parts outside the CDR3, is AAGVIQSPRHLIKEKRETATLKCYPIPRHDTVYWYQQGPGQDPQFLISFYEKMQSDKGSIPDRFSAQQFSDYHSELNMSSLELGDSALYFCASSQVLAGDTQYFGPGTRLTVL.

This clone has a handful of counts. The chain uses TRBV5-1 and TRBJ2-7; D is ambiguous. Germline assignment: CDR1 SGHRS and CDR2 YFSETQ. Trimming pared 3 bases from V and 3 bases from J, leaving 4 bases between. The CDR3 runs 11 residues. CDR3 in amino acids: CASSSHYEQYF. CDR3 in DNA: TGCGCCAGCAGCTCTCACTACGAGCAGTACTTC.

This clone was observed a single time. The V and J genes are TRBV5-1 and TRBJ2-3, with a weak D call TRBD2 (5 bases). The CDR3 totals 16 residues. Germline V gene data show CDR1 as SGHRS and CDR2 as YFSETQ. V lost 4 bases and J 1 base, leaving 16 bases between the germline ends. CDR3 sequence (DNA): TGCGCCAGCAGCCAAGAGGGCAGAATGGGCACAGATACGCAGTATTTT. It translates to CASSQEGRMGTDTQYF. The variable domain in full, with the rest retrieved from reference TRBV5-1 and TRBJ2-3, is KAGVTQTPRYLIKTRGQQVTLSCSPISGHRSVSWYQQTPGQGLQFLFEYFSETQRNKGNFPGRFSGRQFSNSRSEMNVSTLELGDSALYLCASSQEGRMGTDTQYFGPGTRLTVL.

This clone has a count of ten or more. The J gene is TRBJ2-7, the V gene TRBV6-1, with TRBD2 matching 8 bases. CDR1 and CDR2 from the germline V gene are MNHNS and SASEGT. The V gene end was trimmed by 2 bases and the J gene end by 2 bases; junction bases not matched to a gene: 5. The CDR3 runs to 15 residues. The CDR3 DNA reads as TGTGCCAGCAGTGAAAGGCTAGCGGGCCCCTACGAGCAGTACTTC. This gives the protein CASSERLAGPYEQYF.

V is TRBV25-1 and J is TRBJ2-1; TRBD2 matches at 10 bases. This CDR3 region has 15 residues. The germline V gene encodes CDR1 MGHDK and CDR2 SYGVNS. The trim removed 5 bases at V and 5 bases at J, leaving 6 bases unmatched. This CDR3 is CASSSSGRPNNEQFF. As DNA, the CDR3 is TGTGCCAGCAGTTCTAGCGGGAGACCGAACAATGAGCAGTTCTTC.

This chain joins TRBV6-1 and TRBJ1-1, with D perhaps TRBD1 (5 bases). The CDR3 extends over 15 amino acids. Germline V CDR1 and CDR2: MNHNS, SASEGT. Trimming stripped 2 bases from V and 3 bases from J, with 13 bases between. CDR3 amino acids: CASSEPGTSDTEAFF. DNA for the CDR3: TGTGCCAGCAGTGAACCCGGGACCTCGGACACTGAAGCTTTCTTT.

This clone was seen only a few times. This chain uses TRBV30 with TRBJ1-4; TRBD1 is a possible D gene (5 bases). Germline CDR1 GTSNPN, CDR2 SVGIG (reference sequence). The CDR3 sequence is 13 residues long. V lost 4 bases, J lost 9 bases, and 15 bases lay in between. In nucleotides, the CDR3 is TGTGCCTGGAATCTGGGGCGACAGCAAAAACTGTTTTTT. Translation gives CAWNLGRQQKLFF.

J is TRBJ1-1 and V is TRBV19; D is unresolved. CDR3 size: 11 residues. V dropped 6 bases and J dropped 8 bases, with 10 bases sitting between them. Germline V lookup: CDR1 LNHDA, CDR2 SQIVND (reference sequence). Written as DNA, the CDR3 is TGTGCCAGTAGAGTTAATGAGGAAGCTTTCTTT. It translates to CASRVNEEAFF. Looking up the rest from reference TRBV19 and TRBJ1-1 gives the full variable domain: DGGITQSPKYLFRKEGQNVTLSCEQNLNHDAMYWYRQDPGQGLRLIYYSQIVNDFQKGDIAEGYSVSREKKESFPLTVTSAQKNPTAFYLCASRVNEEAFFGQGTRLTVV.

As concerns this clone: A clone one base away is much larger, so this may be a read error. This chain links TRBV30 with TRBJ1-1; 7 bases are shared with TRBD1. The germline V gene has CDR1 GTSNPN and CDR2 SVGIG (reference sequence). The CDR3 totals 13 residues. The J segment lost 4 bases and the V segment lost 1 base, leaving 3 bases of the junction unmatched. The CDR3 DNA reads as TGTGCCTGGAGTGCGGCAGGGGGCACTGAAGCTTTCTTT. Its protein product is CAWSAAGGTEAFF.

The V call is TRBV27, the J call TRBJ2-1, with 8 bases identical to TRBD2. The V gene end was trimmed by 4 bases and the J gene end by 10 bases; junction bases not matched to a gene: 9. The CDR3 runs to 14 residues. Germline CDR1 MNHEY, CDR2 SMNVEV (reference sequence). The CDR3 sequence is CASSSPPIAGEQFF. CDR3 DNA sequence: TGTGCCAGCAGTTCCCCACCTATAGCGGGAGAGCAGTTCTTC.

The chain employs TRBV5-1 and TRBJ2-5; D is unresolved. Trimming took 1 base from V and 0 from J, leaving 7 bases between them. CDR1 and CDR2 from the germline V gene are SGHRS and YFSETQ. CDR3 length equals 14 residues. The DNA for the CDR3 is TGCGCCAGCAGCTTGTTCGGGTACCAAGAGACCCAGTACTTC. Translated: CASSLFGYQETQYF.

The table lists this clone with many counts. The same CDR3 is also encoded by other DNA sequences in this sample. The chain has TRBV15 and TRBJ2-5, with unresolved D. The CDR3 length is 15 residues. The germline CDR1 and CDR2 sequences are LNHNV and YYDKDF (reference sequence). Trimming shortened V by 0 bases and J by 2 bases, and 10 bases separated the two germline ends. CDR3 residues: CATSRDPGPQETQYF. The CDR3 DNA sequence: TGTGCCACCAGCAGAGATCCCGGGCCTCAAGAGACCCAGTACTTC.

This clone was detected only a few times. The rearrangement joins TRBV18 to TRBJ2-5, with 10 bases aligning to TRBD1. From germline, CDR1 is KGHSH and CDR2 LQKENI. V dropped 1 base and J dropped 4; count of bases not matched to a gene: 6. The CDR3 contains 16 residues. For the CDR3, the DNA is TGTGCCAGCTCACCACGCCCGGGACAGGGGAGAGAGACCCAGTACTTC. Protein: CASSPRPGQGRETQYF.

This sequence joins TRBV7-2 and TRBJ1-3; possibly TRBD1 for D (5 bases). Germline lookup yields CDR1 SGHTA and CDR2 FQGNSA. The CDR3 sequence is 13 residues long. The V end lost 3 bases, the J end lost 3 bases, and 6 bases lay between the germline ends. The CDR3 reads CASSFQGGNTIYF. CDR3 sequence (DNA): TGTGCCAGCAGCTTTCAGGGTGGAAACACCATATATTTT.

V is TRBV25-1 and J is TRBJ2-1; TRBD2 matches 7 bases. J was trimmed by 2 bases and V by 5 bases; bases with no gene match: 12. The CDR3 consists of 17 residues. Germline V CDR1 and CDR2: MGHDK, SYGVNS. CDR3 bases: TGTGCCAGCAGTAACTTTGGGGGGGGGACCACCTACAATGAGCAGTTCTTC. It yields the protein CASSNFGGGTTYNEQFF.

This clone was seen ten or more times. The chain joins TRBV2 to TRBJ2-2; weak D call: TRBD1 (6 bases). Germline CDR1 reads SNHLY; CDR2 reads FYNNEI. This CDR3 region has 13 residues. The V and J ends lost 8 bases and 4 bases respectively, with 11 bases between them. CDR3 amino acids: CASHGTSTGELFF. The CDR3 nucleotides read TGTGCCAGCCACGGGACAAGCACCGGGGAGCTGTTTTTT.

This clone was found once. CDR3 bases: TGTGCCAGCGCAACCAGAGGCACCGGGGAGCTGTTTTTT. It yields the protein CASATRGTGELFF. The V and J genes are TRBV9 and TRBJ2-2; D is unclear. The CDR3 runs to 13 residues. The V end lost 7 bases, the J end lost 4 bases, and 11 bases lay between the germline ends. Germline V gene data show CDR1 as SGDLS and CDR2 as YYNGEE.